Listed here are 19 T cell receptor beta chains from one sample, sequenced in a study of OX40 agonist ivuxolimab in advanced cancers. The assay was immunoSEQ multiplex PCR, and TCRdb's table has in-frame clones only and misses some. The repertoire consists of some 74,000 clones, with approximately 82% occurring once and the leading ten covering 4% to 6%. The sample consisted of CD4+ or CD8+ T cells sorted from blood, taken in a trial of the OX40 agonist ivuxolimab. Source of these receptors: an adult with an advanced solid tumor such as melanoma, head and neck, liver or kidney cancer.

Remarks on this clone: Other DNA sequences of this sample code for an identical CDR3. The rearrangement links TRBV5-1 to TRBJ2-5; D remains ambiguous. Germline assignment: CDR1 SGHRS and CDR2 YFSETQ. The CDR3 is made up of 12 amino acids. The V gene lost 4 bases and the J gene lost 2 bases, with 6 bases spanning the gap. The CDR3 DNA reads TGCGCCAGCAGCCAAGTACAAGAGACCCAGTACTTC. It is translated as CASSQVQETQYF.

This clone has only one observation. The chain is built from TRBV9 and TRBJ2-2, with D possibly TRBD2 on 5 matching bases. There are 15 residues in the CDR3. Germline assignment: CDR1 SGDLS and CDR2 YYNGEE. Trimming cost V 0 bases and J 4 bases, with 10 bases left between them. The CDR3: CASSVGSTTTGELFF. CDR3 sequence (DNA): TGTGCCAGCAGCGTAGGCTCGACTACCACCGGGGAGCTGTTTTTT.

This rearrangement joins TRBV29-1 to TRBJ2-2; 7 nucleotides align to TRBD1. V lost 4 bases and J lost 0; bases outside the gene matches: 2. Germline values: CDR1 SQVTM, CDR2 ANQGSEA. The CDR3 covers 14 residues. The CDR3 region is CSVAGQTNTGELFF. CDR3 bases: TGCAGCGTTGCGGGACAGACGAACACCGGGGAGCTGTTTTTT.

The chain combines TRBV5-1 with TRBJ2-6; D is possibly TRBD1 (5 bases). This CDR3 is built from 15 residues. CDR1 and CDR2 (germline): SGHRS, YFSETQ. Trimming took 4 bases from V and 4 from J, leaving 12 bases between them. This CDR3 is CASSQGHPGANVLTF. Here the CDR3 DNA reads TGCGCCAGCAGCCAAGGACATCCCGGGGCCAACGTCCTGACTTTC.

CDR3 in amino acids: CASSPLTDMNTEAFF. CDR3 bases: TGTGCCAGCAGTCCCCTGACGGATATGAACACTGAAGCTTTCTTT. This rearrangement joins TRBV28 to TRBJ1-1; D gene uncertain. CDR1 is MDHEN and CDR2 is SYDVKM in the germline V gene. V lost 5 bases and J 0 bases, leaving 13 bases between the germline ends. The CDR3 has 15 amino acids.

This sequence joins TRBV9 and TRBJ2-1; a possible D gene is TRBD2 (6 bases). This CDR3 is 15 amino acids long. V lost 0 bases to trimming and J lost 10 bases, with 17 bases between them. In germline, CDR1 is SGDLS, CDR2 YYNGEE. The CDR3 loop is CASSVAFGAGREQFF. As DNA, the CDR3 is TGTGCCAGCAGCGTAGCCTTTGGGGCGGGGCGCGAGCAGTTCTTC.

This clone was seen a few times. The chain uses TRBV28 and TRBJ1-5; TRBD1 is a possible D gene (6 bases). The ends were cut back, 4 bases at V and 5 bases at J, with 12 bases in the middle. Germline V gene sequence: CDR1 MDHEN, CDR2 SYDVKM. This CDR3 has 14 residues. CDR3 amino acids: CASSYEQGYQPQHF. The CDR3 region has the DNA TGTGCCAGCAGTTATGAACAGGGATATCAGCCCCAGCATTTT.

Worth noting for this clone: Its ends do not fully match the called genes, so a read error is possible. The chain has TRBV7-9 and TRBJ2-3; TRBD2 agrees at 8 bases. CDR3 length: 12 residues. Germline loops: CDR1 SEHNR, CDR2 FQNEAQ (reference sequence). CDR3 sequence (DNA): TGTGCCAGCAGCTTAGGAGCGGGAGAAGGCGTTTTT. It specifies CASSLGAGEGVF.

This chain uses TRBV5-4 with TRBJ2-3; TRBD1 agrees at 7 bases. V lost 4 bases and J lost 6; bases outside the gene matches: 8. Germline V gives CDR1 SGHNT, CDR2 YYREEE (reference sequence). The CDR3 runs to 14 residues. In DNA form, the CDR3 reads TGTGCCAGCAGCGCCAAGGAACAGGGGGATACGCAGTATTTT. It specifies CASSAKEQGDTQYF.

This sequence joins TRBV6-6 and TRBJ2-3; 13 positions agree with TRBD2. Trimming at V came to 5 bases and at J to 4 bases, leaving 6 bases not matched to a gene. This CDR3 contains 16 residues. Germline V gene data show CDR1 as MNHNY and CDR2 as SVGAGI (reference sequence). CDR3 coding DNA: TGTGCCAGCAGTAAAGGGACTAGCGGGACCGCAGATACGCAGTATTTT. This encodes CASSKGTSGTADTQYF.

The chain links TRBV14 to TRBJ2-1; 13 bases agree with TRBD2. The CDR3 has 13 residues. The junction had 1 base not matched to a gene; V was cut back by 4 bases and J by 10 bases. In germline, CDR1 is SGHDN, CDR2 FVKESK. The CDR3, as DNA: TGTGCCAGCAGCCGGACTAGCGGGGGAGAGCAGTTCTTC. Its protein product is CASSRTSGGEQFF.

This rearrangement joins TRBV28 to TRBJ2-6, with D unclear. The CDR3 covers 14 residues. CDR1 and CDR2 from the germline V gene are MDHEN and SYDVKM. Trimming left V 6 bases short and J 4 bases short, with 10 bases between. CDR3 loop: CASRRRTGANVLTF. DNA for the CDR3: TGTGCCAGCAGGAGGCGCACCGGGGCCAACGTCCTGACTTTC. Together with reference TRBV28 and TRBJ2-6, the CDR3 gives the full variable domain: DVKVTQSSRYLVKRTGEKVFLECVQDMDHENMFWYRQDPGLGLRLIYFSYDVKMKEKGDIPEGYSVSREKKERFSLILESASTNQTSMYLCASRRRTGANVLTFGAGSRLTVL.

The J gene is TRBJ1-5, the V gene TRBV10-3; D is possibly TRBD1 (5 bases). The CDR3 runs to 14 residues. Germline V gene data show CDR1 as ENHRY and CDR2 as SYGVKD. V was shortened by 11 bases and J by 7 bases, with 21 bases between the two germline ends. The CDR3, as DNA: TGTGCCTCAACAAGCCGGACATCCGGACAGCCCCAGCATTTT. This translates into CASTSRTSGQPQHF.

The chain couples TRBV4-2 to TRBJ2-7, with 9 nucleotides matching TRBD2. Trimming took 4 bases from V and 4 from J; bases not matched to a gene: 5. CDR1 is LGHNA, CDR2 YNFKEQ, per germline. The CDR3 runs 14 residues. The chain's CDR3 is CASSPATSGYEQYF. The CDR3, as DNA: TGTGCCAGCAGCCCAGCGACTAGCGGATACGAGCAGTACTTC.

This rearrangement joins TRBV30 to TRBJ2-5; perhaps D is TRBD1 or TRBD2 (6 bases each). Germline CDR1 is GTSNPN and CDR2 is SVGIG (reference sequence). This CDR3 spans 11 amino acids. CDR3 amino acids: CPGALSGTQYF. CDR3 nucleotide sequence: TGTCCGGGGGCGCTGTCGGGGACCCAGTACTTC.

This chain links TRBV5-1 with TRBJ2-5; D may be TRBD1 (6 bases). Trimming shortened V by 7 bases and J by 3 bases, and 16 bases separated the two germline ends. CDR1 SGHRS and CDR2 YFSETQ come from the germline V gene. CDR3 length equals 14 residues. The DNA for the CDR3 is TGCGCCAGCCGCCTCCGAGGGGGTGAAGAGACCCAGTACTTC. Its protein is CASRLRGGEETQYF.

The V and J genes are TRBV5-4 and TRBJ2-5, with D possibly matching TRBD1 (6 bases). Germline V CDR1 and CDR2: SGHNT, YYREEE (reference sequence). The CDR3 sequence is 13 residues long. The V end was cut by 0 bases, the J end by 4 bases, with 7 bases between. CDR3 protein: CASSLAGVETQYF. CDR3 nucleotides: TGTGCCAGCAGCTTGGCAGGGGTAGAGACCCAGTACTTC.

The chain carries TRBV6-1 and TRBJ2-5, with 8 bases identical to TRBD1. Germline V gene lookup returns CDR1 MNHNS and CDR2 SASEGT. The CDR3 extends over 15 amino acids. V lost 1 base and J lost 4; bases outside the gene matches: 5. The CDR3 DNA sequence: TGTGCCAGCAGTGAAGAGGCTGGACAGGGAGAGACCCAGTACTTC. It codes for CASSEEAGQGETQYF.

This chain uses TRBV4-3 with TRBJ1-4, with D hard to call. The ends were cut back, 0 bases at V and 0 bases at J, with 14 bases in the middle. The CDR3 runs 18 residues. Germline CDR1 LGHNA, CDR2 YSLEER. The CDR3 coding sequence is TGCGCCAGCAGCCAAGATGCAAGGCCCCAAACAACTAATGAAAAACTGTTTTTT. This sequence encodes CASSQDARPQTTNEKLFF.